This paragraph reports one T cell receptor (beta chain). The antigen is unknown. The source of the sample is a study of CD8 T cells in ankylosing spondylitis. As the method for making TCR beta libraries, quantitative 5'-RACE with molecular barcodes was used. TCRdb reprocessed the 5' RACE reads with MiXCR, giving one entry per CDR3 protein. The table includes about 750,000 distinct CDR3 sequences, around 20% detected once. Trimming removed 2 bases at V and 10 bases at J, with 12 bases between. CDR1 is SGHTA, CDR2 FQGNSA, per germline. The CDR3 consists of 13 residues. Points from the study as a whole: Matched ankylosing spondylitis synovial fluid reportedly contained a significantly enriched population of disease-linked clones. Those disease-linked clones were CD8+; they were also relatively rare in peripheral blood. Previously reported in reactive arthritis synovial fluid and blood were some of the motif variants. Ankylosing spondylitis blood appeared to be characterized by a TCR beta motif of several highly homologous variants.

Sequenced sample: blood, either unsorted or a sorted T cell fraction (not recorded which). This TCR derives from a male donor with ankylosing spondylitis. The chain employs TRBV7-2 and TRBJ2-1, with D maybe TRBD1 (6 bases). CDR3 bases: TGTGCCAGCAGCTTAAGCCCAGGGACAGAGCAGTTCTTC. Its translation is CASSLSPGTEQFF.